This T cell receptor (beta chain) is from a study of blood T cell repertoires in COVID-19. Study-wide background: Researchers got acute and convalescent COVID-19 samples from the United States, Italy and Spain. Sample material is recorded as cDNA or gDNA derived from T cells, B-cell-depleted T cells, or PBMCs.

The germline gives CDR1 SGHRS, CDR2 YFSETQ. The V and J ends lost 1 base and 0 bases, in that order; junction bases with no gene match: 15. CDR3 length: 20 residues. Authors' analysis steps: Amplification of reference gene primers provided the estimated nucleated cell counts. Clones were read by immunoSEQ multiplex PCR, and TCRdb kept only the in-frame ones, dropping some. D and trimming were read from the DNA, whereas the V and J calls and clone size are those reported in that table. The sample has around 120,000 clones, roughly 80% seen once; the top ten hold 20% to 25%. This rearrangement joins TRBV5-1 to TRBJ2-1; 8 bases are shared with TRBD1. Sequencing used peripheral blood. The sequence was obtained from a man in his sixties or seventies with active or convalescent COVID-19. The DNA for the CDR3 is TGCGCCAGCAGCTTGCCCAGGGGGCTTGGCGGGGTCAGCTCCTACAATGAGCAGTTCTTC. Residues: CASSLPRGLGGVSSYNEQFF.